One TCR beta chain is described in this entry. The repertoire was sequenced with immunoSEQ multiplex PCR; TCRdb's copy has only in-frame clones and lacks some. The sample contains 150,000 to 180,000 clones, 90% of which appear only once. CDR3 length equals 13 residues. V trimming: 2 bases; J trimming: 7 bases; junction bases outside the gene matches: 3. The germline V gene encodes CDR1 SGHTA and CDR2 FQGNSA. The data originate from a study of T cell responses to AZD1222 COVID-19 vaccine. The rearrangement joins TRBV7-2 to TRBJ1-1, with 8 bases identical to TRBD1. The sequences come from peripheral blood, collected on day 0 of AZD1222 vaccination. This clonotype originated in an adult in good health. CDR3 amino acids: CASSLQGAGEAFF. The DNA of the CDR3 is TGTGCCAGCAGCTTACAGGGGGCGGGTGAAGCTTTCTTT.